This T cell receptor (beta chain) was sequenced during a study of cytomegalovirus exposure and HLA in healthy donors (dated by TCRdb to 2015 to 2018). For the wider study: A later analysis indicated that the 95 to 150 validation repertoires were generated on the platform also employed for the roughly 650 repertoires of the first cohort. The study was designed to test whether signatures of past pathogen exposure could be identified by cataloging public T cell receptors. In addition to the first cohort of 666 subjects, a separate validation cohort of under 150 different subjects was used. The study combined high-throughput TCR immunosequencing, statistical association of individual TCRs with disease status, and machine learning to predict cytomegalovirus infection status.

The study at large found these results: A later analysis lacked HLA typing for the validation cohort, so it scored co-occurrence in that cohort across all 110 or so repertoires. The classifier was reported to diagnose cytomegalovirus status with high specificity and sensitivity in both the original cohort and the validation cohort. In vitro tests confirmed that three of the cytomegalovirus-associated TCR beta chains recognize cytomegalovirus antigens. While some public TCRs were present in many individuals, most TCR sequences turned up only very rarely across donors. According to the authors, the approach could potentially be generalized to other disease states and immunological phenotypes. A total of fewer than 200 TCR beta chains were listed by the study as associated with cytomegalovirus. A later analysis found that TCRs clustered in the first cohort also tended to co-occur in the roughly 120 validation repertoires, with more than 90% of cluster scores above 0.

The CDR3 has 17 amino acids, counting the end cysteine and phenylalanine. The read is trimmed to its CDR3 DNA, 51 bases read in frame from base 1. The germline ends are 18 bases apart after V is trimmed by 2 bases and J by 5 bases. The germline V gene gives CDR1 as MDHEN and CDR2 as SYDVKM. Separate from the approximately 670-subject first cohort, the validation cohort of about 120 subjects was the group to which the donors belonged. A note on this clone: Its antigen remains unidentified. No clone much larger than this one lies a single base away; base qualities are absent.

Libraries were built with the immunoSEQ multiplex PCR assay. Per the authors' processing: A statistical classification framework was built for diagnosing cytomegalovirus status from the catalog of TCR beta chain sequences. The table comes from immuneACCESS by way of TCRdb, which keeps in-frame sequences with V and J called. Part of the clones is missing from these tables; in studies checked, under half for an unresolved V gene and the rest for unknown reasons. V and J calls and clone size are those listed in that table; D and trimming were worked out from the DNA. The sample includes about 73,000 clones, with approximately 95% observed a single time. Together, the top ten hold around 3% of the sample.

Input material: PBMCs. This receptor was obtained from a man aged 18 to 30 in good health and CMV-seronegative. The V gene is TRBV28 and the J gene is TRBJ2-2; D gene: possibly TRBD2, on 5 matching bases. The CDR3 region: CASSLKTLAERTGELFF. The bases are TGTGCCAGCAGTTTAAAGACCCTAGCTGAGCGGACCGGGGAGCTGTTTTTT.